Listed here are 28 T cell receptor beta chains from one sample, sequenced in a study of T cells in Graves' hyperthyroidism and ophthalmopathy. RNA transcripts yielded amplified TCR beta CDR3 regions. Researchers ran a first-round RT-PCR on the TCR CDR3 using the HTBI primer set. MiXCR, applied by TCRdb to the multiplex PCR reads, yields one record per CDR3 protein. The data show hundreds of thousands of distinct CDR3 sequences, roughly 15% seen once. Material for sequencing was blood. Every receptor here comes from a woman aged 35 to 49 with Graves' ophthalmopathy.

Many counts were recorded for this clonotype. The rearrangement links TRBV15 to TRBJ2-5, with D hard to call. V was trimmed by 1 base and J by 5 bases, leaving 5 bases between them. The CDR3 runs 12 residues. In germline, CDR1 is LNHNV, CDR2 YYDKDF (reference sequence). CDR3 sequence (DNA): TGTGCCACCAGCAGAGTGACGGAGACCCAGTACTTC. As protein: CATSRVTETQYF.

This clonotype was recorded many times. This rearrangement joins TRBV6-1 to TRBJ1-1; 7 bases are a match to TRBD1. This CDR3 comprises 15 residues. Germline CDR1 and CDR2: MNHNS and SASEGT. After removal of 4 bases from V and 4 bases from J, the junction contained 9 bases not matched to a gene. The CDR3 bases are TGTGCCAGCAGTGTGACGCGGGACAGCTCCACTGAAGCTTTCTTT. Amino acid sequence: CASSVTRDSSTEAFF.

This clonotype has ten or more counts. This chain links TRBV28 with TRBJ1-2; D gene ambiguous. Trimming left V 2 bases short and J 3 bases short, with 4 bases between. Germline V gives CDR1 MDHEN, CDR2 SYDVKM. The CDR3 is made up of 12 amino acids. CDR3 bases: TGTGCCAGCAGTTTAAATGACTATGGCTACACCTTC. Its translation: CASSLNDYGYTF.

This clonotype was found many times. This chain joins TRBV30 and TRBJ2-7; D is unclear. The CDR3 has 11 residues. Germline V CDR1 and CDR2: GTSNPN, SVGIG (reference sequence). Trimming cost V 0 bases and J 4 bases, with 4 bases left between them. The CDR3 is CAWSVRYEQYF. Written as DNA, the CDR3 is TGTGCCTGGAGTGTACGGTACGAGCAGTACTTC.

This clonotype was counted a few times. The gene calls are TRBV28 and TRBJ2-7, with 10 bases fitting TRBD1. Germline assignment: CDR1 MDHEN and CDR2 SYDVKM. The CDR3 totals 13 residues. Trimming removed 3 bases from V and 5 bases from J; junction bases left unmatched: 1. CDR3 in DNA: TGTGCCAGCAGTTTTGGACAGGGGGACGAGCAGTACTTC. Its protein is CASSFGQGDEQYF.

The table lists this clonotype with many counts. The rearrangement joins TRBV10-3 to TRBJ1-5; D uncertain. The CDR3 length is 14 residues. Germline lookup yields CDR1 ENHRY and CDR2 SYGVKD. Trimming removed 0 bases from V and 9 bases from J, with 12 bases in between. CDR3 region: CAISESGERGPQHF. CDR3 bases: TGTGCCATCAGTGAGTCTGGGGAGCGAGGGCCCCAGCATTTT.

J is TRBJ1-1 and V is TRBV12-3 or TRBV12-4; 10 bases are a match to TRBD1. There are 15 residues in the CDR3. Trimming took 5 bases from V and 5 from J; bases not matched to a gene: 8. CDR3 amino acids: CASSQFGGQGTEAFF. In DNA, the CDR3 is TGTGCCAGCAGTCAGTTCGGGGGACAGGGGACTGAAGCTTTCTTT.

This clonotype has a count of ten or more. The V gene is TRBV28, the J gene TRBJ2-2; 11 bases map to TRBD2. Per germline, CDR1 MDHEN and CDR2 SYDVKM. Trimming at V came to 6 bases and at J to 2 bases, leaving 5 bases not matched to a gene. This CDR3 contains 16 residues. CDR3 in DNA: TGTGCCAGCAGCGCTAGCGGGAGGATAAACACCGGGGAGCTGTTTTTT. Encoded protein: CASSASGRINTGELFF. Based on the CDR3 plus reference TRBV28 and TRBJ2-2, the full variable domain is DVKVTQSSRYLVKRTGEKVFLECVQDMDHENMFWYRQDPGLGLRLIYFSYDVKMKEKGDIPEGYSVSREKKERFSLILESASTNQTSMYLCASSASGRINTGELFFGEGSRLTVL.

This clonotype was counted at least ten times. V and J are TRBV27 and TRBJ1-2; 9 bases agree with TRBD1. J was trimmed by 5 bases and V by 6 bases; bases with no gene match: 7. The germline V gene has CDR1 MNHEY and CDR2 SMNVEV (reference sequence). This CDR3 contains 14 residues. The CDR3 nucleotides read TGTGCCAGCAGGGCCGGCGGGACAGGGTATGGCTACACCTTC. Translating gives CASRAGGTGYGYTF.

The table lists this clonotype with a few counts. The chain recombines TRBV19 with TRBJ2-2, with 12 bases fitting TRBD1. V lost 5 bases to trimming and J lost 4 bases; unmatched junction nucleotides: 11. The CDR3 consists of 18 residues. Germline CDR1 and CDR2: LNHDA and SQIVND (reference sequence). The CDR3 nucleotides are TGTGCCAGTAGTCCGGGCCGGGACAGGGGGCGCGGCACCGGGGAGCTGTTTTTT. The encoded protein is CASSPGRDRGRGTGELFF.

V usage is TRBV12-3 or TRBV12-4 and J usage is TRBJ2-4; 16 bases line up with TRBD2. This CDR3 spans 16 amino acids. V shed 6 bases and J 3 bases; nucleotides not matched to a gene: 2. In nucleotides, the CDR3 is TGTGCCAGCAGCGGGACTAGCGGGAGGGGCAAAAACATTCAGTACTTC. Translating it yields CASSGTSGRGKNIQYF.

The sample holds many counts of this clonotype. The chain links TRBV30 to TRBJ2-7; TRBD2 matches at 8 bases. V dropped 5 bases and J dropped 7; count of bases not matched to a gene: 13. Germline V CDR1 and CDR2: GTSNPN, SVGIG (reference sequence). This CDR3 has 14 residues. CDR3 residues: CAWEPSAGVTEQYF. The CDR3 DNA reads as TGTGCCTGGGAGCCTTCAGCGGGAGTCACAGAGCAGTACTTC.

This chain links TRBV4-2 with TRBJ2-5; 9 nucleotides match TRBD2. CDR1 is LGHNA, CDR2 YNFKEQ, per germline. V was clipped by 3 bases and J by 5 bases; unmatched bases: 4. The CDR3 has 14 amino acids. CDR3 nucleotides: TGTGCCAGCAGCCACCTAGCGGGGACGGAGACCCAGTACTTC. Amino acids: CASSHLAGTETQYF.

The chain recombines TRBV15 with TRBJ2-7, with 10 bases that match TRBD2. The J segment lost 2 bases and the V segment lost 3 bases, leaving 4 bases of the junction unmatched. In germline, CDR1 is LNHNV, CDR2 YYDKDF (reference sequence). The CDR3 loop spans 15 amino acids. In nucleotides, the CDR3 is TGTGCCACCAGCAGGGCCAGCGGGAGGGCCTACGAGCAGTACTTC. Encoded protein: CATSRASGRAYEQYF.

The chain combines TRBV30 with TRBJ2-2; D not certain. The CDR3 totals 10 residues. Germline values: CDR1 GTSNPN, CDR2 SVGIG (reference sequence). V shed 7 bases and J shed 6 bases, with 6 bases lying between them. The CDR3 DNA reads TGTGCCTTGGAAGCCGGGGAGCTGTTTTTT. Protein sequence: CALEAGELFF.

The sample holds many counts of this clonotype. The rearrangement links TRBV20-1 to TRBJ2-5; D unresolved. Germline V gene data show CDR1 as DFQATT and CDR2 as SNEGSKA (reference sequence). This CDR3 contains 14 residues. The V gene lost 6 bases and the J gene lost 1 base, with 15 bases spanning the gap. The CDR3, as DNA: TGCAGTGCCCAGAGAGCTCAAGTCCAAGAGACCCAGTACTTC. It yields the protein CSAQRAQVQETQYF.

This clonotype was observed at least ten times. The chain recombines TRBV27 with TRBJ2-7; no definite D call. Deletions cut 4 bases from V and 7 bases from J, with 11 bases between. This CDR3 contains 12 residues. Germline values: CDR1 MNHEY, CDR2 SMNVEV (reference sequence). The CDR3 bases are TGTGCCAGCAGTTCACCGGGTGGGGAGCAGTACTTC. This codes for CASSSPGGEQYF.

There are many counts of this clonotype. The chain recombines TRBV28 with TRBJ2-2; tentative D call: TRBD2 (5 bases). Germline V gene lookup returns CDR1 MDHEN and CDR2 SYDVKM. Trimming cost V 8 bases and J 5 bases, with 6 bases left between them. CDR3 length equals 11 residues. CDR3 region: CASGETGELFF. In nucleotides, the CDR3 is TGTGCCAGCGGGGAGACCGGGGAGCTGTTTTTT.

A few counts support this clonotype. The chain links TRBV18 to TRBJ2-7, with D possibly called TRBD1 or TRBD2 (5 bases each). In germline, CDR1 is KGHSH, CDR2 LQKENI. Trimming removed 2 bases at V and 5 bases at J, with 16 bases between. The CDR3 is 15 amino acids. The chain's CDR3 is CASSPDSPRGDEQYF. The DNA of the CDR3 is TGTGCCAGCTCACCAGACTCACCCCGGGGCGACGAGCAGTACTTC.

This clonotype was seen ten or more times. The chain recombines TRBV12-3 or TRBV12-4 with TRBJ2-7; D gene ambiguous. The CDR3 length is 12 residues. Trimming shortened V by 1 base and J by 6 bases, and 7 bases separated the two germline ends. The CDR3 here is CASSLGSREQYF. CDR3 nucleotide sequence: TGTGCCAGCAGTTTAGGGTCCCGCGAGCAGTACTTC.

The sample holds many counts of this clonotype. Here the CDR3 reads CATGTGEGNTIYF. The DNA for the CDR3 is TGTGCCACCGGGACAGGGGAGGGAAACACCATATATTTT. The chain carries TRBV10-3 and TRBJ1-3; 10 bases are shared with TRBD1. Per germline, CDR1 ENHRY and CDR2 SYGVKD. Germline trimming cut 10 bases from V and 4 bases from J; bases unmatched to any gene: 4. The CDR3 has 13 residues.

This chain uses TRBV13 with TRBJ1-2; D is possibly TRBD1 (5 bases). The CDR3 has 16 residues. CDR1 and CDR2 (germline): PRHDT, FYEKMQ (reference sequence). V lost 5 bases and J 2 bases, leaving 18 bases between the germline ends. Here the CDR3 DNA reads TGTGCCAGCAGCCTCTCCCTCAGGGATTGGAACTATGGCTACACCTTC. Its translation is CASSLSLRDWNYGYTF.

This clonotype was picked up many times. The rearrangement joins TRBV2 to TRBJ2-7; TRBD2 matches 11 bases. J gave up 3 bases and V 10 bases, and 8 bases lay outside the gene matches. The CDR3 contains 14 residues. Per germline, CDR1 SNHLY and CDR2 FYNNEI. This chain's CDR3 is CAITLAGGVYEQYF. CDR3 DNA sequence: TGTGCCATAACTTTAGCGGGAGGGGTCTACGAGCAGTACTTC.

This chain uses TRBV20-1 with TRBJ2-2; the match to TRBD2 covers 11 bases. The CDR3 totals 15 residues. J lost 3 bases, V lost 5 bases, and 5 bases had no gene match. Looked up from germline, CDR1 is DFQATT and CDR2 is SNEGSKA (reference sequence). In nucleotides, the CDR3 is TGCAGTGCTCAACTAGCGGGGGATCACACCGGGGAGCTGTTTTTT. Protein sequence: CSAQLAGDHTGELFF.

This clonotype was seen ten or more times. V gene TRBV7-9 combines with J gene TRBJ2-7; possible D gene TRBD1, 5 bases. Germline loops: CDR1 SEHNR, CDR2 FQNEAQ (reference sequence). Trimming left V 4 bases short and J 0 bases short, with 10 bases between. The CDR3 is 14 amino acids. The CDR3 spells CASSSRQSSYEQYF. The CDR3 DNA is TGTGCCAGCAGCTCCCGACAGAGCTCCTACGAGCAGTACTTC.

This clonotype was seen many times. This chain joins TRBV6-5 and TRBJ2-7; unclear D gene. V gave up 2 bases and J gave up 4 bases, with 12 bases separating them. Germline loops: CDR1 MNHEY, CDR2 SVGAGI. This CDR3 region has 14 residues. The CDR3 sequence: CASSYHTLSYEQYF. CDR3 in DNA: TGTGCCAGCAGTTACCACACCCTCTCGTACGAGCAGTACTTC.

This clonotype has at least ten counts. The chain couples TRBV12-3 or TRBV12-4 to TRBJ2-2; no clear D gene. V lost 2 bases to trimming and J lost 0 bases, with 10 bases between them. The length of the CDR3 is 16 residues. CDR3 protein: CASSLTGPANTGELFF. The CDR3 nucleotides are TGTGCCAGCAGTTTAACCGGACCTGCGAACACCGGGGAGCTGTTTTTT.

The chain employs TRBV28 and TRBJ2-7; D might be TRBD2 (6 bases). The CDR3 loop spans 14 amino acids. Trimming took 10 bases from V and 4 from J, leaving 20 bases between them. CDR1 and CDR2 from the germline V gene are MDHEN and SYDVKM. The CDR3 sequence: CATSGELTRYEQYF. The DNA for the CDR3 is TGTGCCACCTCGGGGGAGTTAACGAGATACGAGCAGTACTTC. Looking up the rest from reference TRBV28 and TRBJ2-7 gives the full variable domain: DVKVTQSSRYLVKRTGEKVFLECVQDMDHENMFWYRQDPGLGLRLIYFSYDVKMKEKGDIPEGYSVSREKKERFSLILESASTNQTSMYLCATSGELTRYEQYFGPGTRLTVT.